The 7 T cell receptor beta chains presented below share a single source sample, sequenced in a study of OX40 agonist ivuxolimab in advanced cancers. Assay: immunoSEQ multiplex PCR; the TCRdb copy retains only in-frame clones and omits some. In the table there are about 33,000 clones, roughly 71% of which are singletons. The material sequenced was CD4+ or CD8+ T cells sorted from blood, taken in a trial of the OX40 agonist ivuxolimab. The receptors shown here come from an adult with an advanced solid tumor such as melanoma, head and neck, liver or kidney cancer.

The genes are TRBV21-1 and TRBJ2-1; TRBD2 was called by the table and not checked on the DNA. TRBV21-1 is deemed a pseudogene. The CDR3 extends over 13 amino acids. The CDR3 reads CASEFGLAREQFF. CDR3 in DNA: TGTGCCAGCGAATTTGGACTAGCGAGAGAGCAGTTCTTC.

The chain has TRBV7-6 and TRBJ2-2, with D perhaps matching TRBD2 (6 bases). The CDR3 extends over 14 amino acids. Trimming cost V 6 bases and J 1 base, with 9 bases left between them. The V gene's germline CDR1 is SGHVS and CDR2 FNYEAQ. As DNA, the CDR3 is TGTGCCAGCAGAGGGACTCAGAACACCGGGGAGCTGTTTTTT. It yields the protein CASRGTQNTGELFF.

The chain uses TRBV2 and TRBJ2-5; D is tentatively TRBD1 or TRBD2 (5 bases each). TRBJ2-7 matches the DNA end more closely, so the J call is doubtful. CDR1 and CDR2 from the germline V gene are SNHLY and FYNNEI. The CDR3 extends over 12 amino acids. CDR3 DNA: TGTGCCAGCAGTGAACGGGGCACCGAGCAGTACTTC. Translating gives CASSERGTEQYF.

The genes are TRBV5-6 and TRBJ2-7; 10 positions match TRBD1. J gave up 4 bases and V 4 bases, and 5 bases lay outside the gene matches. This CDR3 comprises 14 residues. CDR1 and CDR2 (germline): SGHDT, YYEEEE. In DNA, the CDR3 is TGTGCCAGCAGCGGGGACAGGGGACCATACGAGCAGTACTTC. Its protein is CASSGDRGPYEQYF. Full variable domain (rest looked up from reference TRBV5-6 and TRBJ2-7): DAGVTQSPTHLIKTRGQQVTLRCSPKSGHDTVSWYQQALGQGPQFIFQYYEEEERQRGNFPDRFSGHQFPNYSSELNVNALLLGDSALYLCASSGDRGPYEQYFGPGTRLTVT.

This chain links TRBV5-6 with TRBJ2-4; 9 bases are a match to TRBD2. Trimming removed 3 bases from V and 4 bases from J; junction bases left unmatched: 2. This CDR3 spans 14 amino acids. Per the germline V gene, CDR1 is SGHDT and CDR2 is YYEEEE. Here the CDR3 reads CASSWTSVKNIQYF. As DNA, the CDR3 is TGTGCCAGCAGCTGGACTAGCGTTAAAAACATTCAGTACTTC.

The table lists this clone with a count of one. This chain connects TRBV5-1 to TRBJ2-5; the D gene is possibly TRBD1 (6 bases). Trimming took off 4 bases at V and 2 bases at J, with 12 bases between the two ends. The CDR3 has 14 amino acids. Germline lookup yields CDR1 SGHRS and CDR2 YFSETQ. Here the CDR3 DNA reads TGCGCCAGCAGCAACTTGAGGGGGCAAGAGACCCAGTACTTC. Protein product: CASSNLRGQETQYF.

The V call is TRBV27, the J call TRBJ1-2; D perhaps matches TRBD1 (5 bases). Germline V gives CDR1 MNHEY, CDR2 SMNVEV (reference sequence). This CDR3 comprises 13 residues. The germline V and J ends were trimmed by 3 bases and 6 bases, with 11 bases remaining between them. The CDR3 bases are TGTGCCAGCAGTTTCAGGGCGGGGGATGGCTACACCTTC. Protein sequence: CASSFRAGDGYTF.